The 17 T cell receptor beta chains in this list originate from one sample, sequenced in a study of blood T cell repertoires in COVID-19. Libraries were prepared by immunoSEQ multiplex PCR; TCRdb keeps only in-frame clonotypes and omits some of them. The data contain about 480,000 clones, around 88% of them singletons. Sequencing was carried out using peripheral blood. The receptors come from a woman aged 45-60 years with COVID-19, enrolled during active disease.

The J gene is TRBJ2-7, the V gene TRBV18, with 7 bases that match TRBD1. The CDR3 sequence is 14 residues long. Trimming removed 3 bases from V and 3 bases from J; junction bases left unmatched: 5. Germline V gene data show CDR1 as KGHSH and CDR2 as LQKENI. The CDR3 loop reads CASSPKTGIYEQYF. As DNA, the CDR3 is TGTGCCAGCTCACCGAAGACAGGGATCTACGAGCAGTACTTC.

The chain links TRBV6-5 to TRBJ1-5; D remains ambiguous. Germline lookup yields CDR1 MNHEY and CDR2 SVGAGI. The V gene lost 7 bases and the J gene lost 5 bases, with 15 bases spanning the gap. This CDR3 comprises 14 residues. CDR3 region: CASKKLHEDQPQHF. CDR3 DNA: TGTGCCAGCAAGAAATTACATGAGGATCAGCCCCAGCATTTT.

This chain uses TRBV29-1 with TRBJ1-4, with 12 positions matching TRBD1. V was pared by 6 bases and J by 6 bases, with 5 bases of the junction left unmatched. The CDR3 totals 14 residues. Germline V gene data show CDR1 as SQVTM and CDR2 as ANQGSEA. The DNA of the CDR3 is TGCAGCGTGAGGGACAGGGGGCGGGATGAAAAACTGTTTTTT. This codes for CSVRDRGRDEKLFF.

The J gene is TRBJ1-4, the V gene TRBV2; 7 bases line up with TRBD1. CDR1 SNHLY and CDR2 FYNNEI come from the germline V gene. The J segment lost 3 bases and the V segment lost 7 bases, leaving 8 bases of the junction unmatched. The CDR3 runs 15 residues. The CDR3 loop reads CASTHRGEANEKLFF. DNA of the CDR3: TGTGCCAGCACTCACAGGGGTGAAGCTAATGAAAAACTGTTTTTT. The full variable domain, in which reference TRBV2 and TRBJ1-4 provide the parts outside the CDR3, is EPEVTQTPSHQVTQMGQEVILRCVPISNHLYFYWYRQILGQKVEFLVSFYNNEISEKSEIFDDQFSVERPDGSNFTLKIRSTKLEDSAMYFCASTHRGEANEKLFFGSGTQLSVL.

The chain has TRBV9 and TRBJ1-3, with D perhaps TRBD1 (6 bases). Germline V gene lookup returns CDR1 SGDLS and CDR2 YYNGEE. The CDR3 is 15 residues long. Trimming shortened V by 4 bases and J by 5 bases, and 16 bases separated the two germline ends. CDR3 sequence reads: CASSPAGALRNTIYF. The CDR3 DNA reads TGTGCCAGCAGCCCCGCGGGGGCTCTGCGAAACACCATATATTTT. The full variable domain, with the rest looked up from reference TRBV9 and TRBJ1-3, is DSGVTQTPKHLITATGQRVTLRCSPRSGDLSVYWYQQSLDQGLQFLIQYYNGEERAKGNILERFSAQQFPDLHSELNLSSLELGDSALYFCASSPAGALRNTIYFGEGSWLTVV.

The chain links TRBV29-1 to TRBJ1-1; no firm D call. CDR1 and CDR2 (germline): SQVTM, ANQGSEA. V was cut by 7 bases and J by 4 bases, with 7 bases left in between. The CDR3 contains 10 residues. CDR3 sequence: CSGGGTEAFF. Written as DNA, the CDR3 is TGCAGCGGAGGAGGCACTGAAGCTTTCTTT.

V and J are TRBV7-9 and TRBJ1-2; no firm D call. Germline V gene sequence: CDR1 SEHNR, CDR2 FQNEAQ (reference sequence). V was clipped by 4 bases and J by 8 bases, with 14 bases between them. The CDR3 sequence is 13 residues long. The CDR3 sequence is CASSSRGGSGYTF. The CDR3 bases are TGTGCCAGCAGCTCTCGAGGCGGGTCGGGCTACACCTTC.

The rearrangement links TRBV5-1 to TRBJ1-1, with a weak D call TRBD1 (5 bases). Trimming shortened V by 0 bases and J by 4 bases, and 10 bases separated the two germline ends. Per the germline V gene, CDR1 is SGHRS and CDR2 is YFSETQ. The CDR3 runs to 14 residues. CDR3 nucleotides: TGCGCCAGCAGCTTGGAGGAGGGGAGCACTGAAGCTTTCTTT. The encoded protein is CASSLEEGSTEAFF. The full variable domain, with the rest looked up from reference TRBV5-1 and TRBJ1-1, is KAGVTQTPRYLIKTRGQQVTLSCSPISGHRSVSWYQQTPGQGLQFLFEYFSETQRNKGNFPGRFSGRQFSNSRSEMNVSTLELGDSALYLCASSLEEGSTEAFFGQGTRLTVV.

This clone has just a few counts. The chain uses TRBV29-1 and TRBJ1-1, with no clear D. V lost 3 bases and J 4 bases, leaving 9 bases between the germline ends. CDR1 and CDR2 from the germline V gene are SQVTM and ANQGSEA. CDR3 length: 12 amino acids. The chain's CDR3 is CSVEPGITEAFF. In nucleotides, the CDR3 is TGCAGCGTTGAGCCAGGCATCACTGAAGCTTTCTTT.

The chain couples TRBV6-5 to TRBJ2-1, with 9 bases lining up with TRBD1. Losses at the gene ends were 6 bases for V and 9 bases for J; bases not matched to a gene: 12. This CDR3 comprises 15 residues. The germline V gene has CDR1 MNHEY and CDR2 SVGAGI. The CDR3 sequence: CASSLMGQGDGEQFF. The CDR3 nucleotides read TGTGCCAGCAGCCTAATGGGACAGGGAGACGGTGAGCAGTTCTTC.

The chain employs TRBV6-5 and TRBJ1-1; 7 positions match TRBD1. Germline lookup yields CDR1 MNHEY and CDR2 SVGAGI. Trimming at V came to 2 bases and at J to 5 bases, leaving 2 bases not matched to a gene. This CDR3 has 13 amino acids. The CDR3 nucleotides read TGTGCCAGCAGTTACGACAGGGCTACTGAAGCTTTCTTT. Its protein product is CASSYDRATEAFF.

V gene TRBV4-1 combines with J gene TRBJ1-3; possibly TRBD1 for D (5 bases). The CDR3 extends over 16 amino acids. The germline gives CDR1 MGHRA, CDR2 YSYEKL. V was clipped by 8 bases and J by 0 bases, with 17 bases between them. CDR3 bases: TGCGCCAGCGCTTTAGGGCCCGGGGGCTCTGGAAACACCATATATTTT. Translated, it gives CASALGPGGSGNTIYF.

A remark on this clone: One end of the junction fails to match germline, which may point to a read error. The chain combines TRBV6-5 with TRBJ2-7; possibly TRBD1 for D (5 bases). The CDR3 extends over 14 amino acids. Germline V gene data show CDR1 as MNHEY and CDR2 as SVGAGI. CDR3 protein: CASSYQGRNYEQCF. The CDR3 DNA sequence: TGTGCCAGCAGTTACCAGGGCCGAAACTACGAGCAGTGCTTC.

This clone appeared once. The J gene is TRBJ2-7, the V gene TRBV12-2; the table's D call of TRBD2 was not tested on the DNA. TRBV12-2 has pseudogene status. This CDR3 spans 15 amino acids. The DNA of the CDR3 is TGTGCAAGTCGCTTCGGGACTAGCGGACTATACGAGCAGTACTTC. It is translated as CASRFGTSGLYEQYF.

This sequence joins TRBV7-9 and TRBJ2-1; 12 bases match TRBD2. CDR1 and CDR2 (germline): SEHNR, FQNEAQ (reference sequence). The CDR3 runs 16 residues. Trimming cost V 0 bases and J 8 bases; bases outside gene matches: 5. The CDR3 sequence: CASSLASTSGGDEQFF. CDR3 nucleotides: TGTGCCAGCAGCTTAGCGTCGACTAGCGGGGGCGATGAGCAGTTCTTC.

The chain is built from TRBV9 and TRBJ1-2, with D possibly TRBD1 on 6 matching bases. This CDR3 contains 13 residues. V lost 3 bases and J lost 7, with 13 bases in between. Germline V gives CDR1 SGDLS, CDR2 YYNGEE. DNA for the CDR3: TGTGCCAGCAGCGCAGGGGAATGGGGTGGCTACACCTTC. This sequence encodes CASSAGEWGGYTF.

The chain's CDR3 is CASTFRADGQPQHF. CDR3 bases: TGTGCCAGCACCTTCCGAGCGGACGGGCAGCCCCAGCATTTT. The chain uses TRBV28 and TRBJ1-5, with no clear D. There are 14 residues in the CDR3. V was cut by 7 bases and J by 7 bases, with 17 bases left in between. Germline CDR1 is MDHEN and CDR2 is SYDVKM.